This TCR beta chain was identified during a study of T cells in Graves' hyperthyroidism and ophthalmopathy. Note on this clonotype: A clone one base away is much larger, so this may be a read error.

The V gene's germline CDR1 is SGHTA and CDR2 FQGNSA. V was cut by 5 bases and J by 1 base, with 14 bases left in between. The CDR3 has 15 residues. RNA transcripts provided the source from which TCR beta CDR3 regions were amplified. With the HTBI primer set, the TCR CDR3 went through a first round of RT-PCR. TCRdb independently ran MiXCR on the multiplex PCR reads; one entry per CDR3 protein. In the table there are about 500,000 distinct CDR3 sequences, 17% of which are singletons. Ophthalmopathy patients had moderate-to-severe active disease, CAS ≥3, NOSPECS ≥4, and disease duration under 3 months. PBMCs stemmed from 10 ml fresh peripheral blood.

The sequenced sample consisted of blood. This receptor was taken from a woman younger than 30 with Graves' ophthalmopathy. The chain is built from TRBV7-2 and TRBJ2-5, with D hard to call. The CDR3 DNA is TGTGCCAGCAGCCTTGATTTGCGGTCCCAAGAGACCCAGTACTTC. As protein: CASSLDLRSQETQYF.